Below are 30 T cell receptor beta chains sequenced from a single sample in a study of T cells expressing NK-cell markers. From the 5' RACE reads, TCRdb lists one entry per CDR3 protein and no DNA. This specimen shows about half a million distinct CDR3 sequences; the ten leading clones hold over 1.3%. Sequences were obtained from blood T cells: a sorted CD56 or NKG2C T cell subset, CD4+ or CD8+ T cells, or bulk PBMC T cells (not recorded which). The receptors shown here come from a woman between 45 and 60 years old in good health.

This sequence joins TRBV5-1 and TRBJ1-5; TCRdb reports TRBD1, a call that lacks DNA to check it against. There are 14 residues in the CDR3. CDR1 SGHRS and CDR2 YFSETQ come from the germline V gene. CDR3 loop: CASSLAGGNQPQHF.

V is TRBV20-1 and J is TRBJ2-1. Germline V gene data show CDR1 as DFQATT and CDR2 as SNEGSKA (reference sequence). This CDR3 is built from 12 residues. CDR3 in amino acids: CSAPDGYNEQFF.

V usage is TRBV12-3 or TRBV12-4 and J usage is TRBJ1-2; without DNA, the TCRdb call of TRBD1 cannot be checked. This CDR3 has 13 amino acids. CDR3 sequence: CASSRQGQGGYTF.

The V call is TRBV7-6, the J call TRBJ2-7; TCRdb designates TRBD1, a call that cannot be tested without DNA. The CDR3 totals 13 residues. The V gene's germline CDR1 is SGHVS and CDR2 FNYEAQ. CDR3: CASRRQGEYEQYF.

The CDR3 is CASRSRGDMRSPLHF. V usage is TRBV27 and J usage is TRBJ1-6; absent DNA, TCRdb's TRBD1 call cannot be checked. The CDR3 loop spans 15 amino acids. Germline V gene data show CDR1 as MNHEY and CDR2 as SMNVEV (reference sequence).

The chain recombines TRBV6-5 with TRBJ2-7; TCRdb designates TRBD2, a call that cannot be tested without DNA. The CDR3 is 14 amino acids. Germline CDR1 and CDR2: MNHEY and SVGAGI. The CDR3: CASSSGLVAYEQYF.

The chain has TRBV3-1 and TRBJ2-3; absent DNA, TCRdb's TRBD1 call cannot be checked. CDR1 and CDR2 (germline): LGHDT, YNNKEL (reference sequence). This CDR3 contains 16 residues. This CDR3 is CASSQDRGGVADTQYF.

V usage is TRBV6-2 or TRBV6-3 and J usage is TRBJ2-1; the TCRdb D gene call, TRBD2, has no DNA to confirm it. The CDR3 runs 14 residues. The germline gives CDR1 MNHEY, CDR2 SVGEGT. The CDR3: CASFGSGRYNEQFF.

The chain employs TRBV20-1 and TRBJ2-4. The CDR3 has 15 amino acids. Germline V gives CDR1 DFQATT, CDR2 SNEGSKA (reference sequence). The CDR3 here is CSARDPQLAKNIQYF.

This chain links TRBV30 with TRBJ2-1; without DNA, the TCRdb call of TRBD1 cannot be checked. This CDR3 comprises 14 residues. Germline CDR1 is GTSNPN and CDR2 is SVGIG (reference sequence). The CDR3 region is CAWTGTTWGNEQFF.

The CDR3 sequence: CASSKVGQTTYNEQFF. The chain combines TRBV6-5 with TRBJ2-1; the D call from TCRdb, TRBD1, cannot be confirmed without DNA. Germline V gene sequence: CDR1 MNHEY, CDR2 SVGAGI. The CDR3 totals 16 residues.

The chain combines TRBV7-8 with TRBJ2-5; as DNA is missing, the TRBD2 call by TCRdb cannot be tested. The CDR3 contains 18 residues. Germline V gene lookup returns CDR1 SGHVS and CDR2 FQNEAQ. CDR3 region: CASSEILTTSGRVETQYF.

The rearrangement uses TRBV20-1 and TRBJ1-1. The CDR3 is made up of 15 amino acids. Per the germline V gene, CDR1 is DFQATT and CDR2 is SNEGSKA (reference sequence). This CDR3 reads CSARPGFPMNTEAFF.

J is TRBJ2-7 and V is TRBV20-1; the D call from TCRdb, TRBD2, cannot be confirmed without DNA. This CDR3 spans 16 amino acids. The germline gives CDR1 DFQATT, CDR2 SNEGSKA (reference sequence). The CDR3 is CSARDHYSGSIHEQYF.

V and J are TRBV13 and TRBJ2-1. Germline CDR1 and CDR2: PRHDT and FYEKMQ (reference sequence). This CDR3 contains 13 residues. The CDR3 reads CASSQAFRNEQFF.

This sequence joins TRBV9 and TRBJ1-2; TCRdb's assignment of TRBD1 cannot be checked, as there is no DNA. The CDR3 has 13 amino acids. Germline V gene data show CDR1 as SGDLS and CDR2 as YYNGEE. The CDR3: CASSQGGVYGYTF.

The chain uses TRBV5-1 and TRBJ1-3; absent DNA, TCRdb's TRBD1 call cannot be checked. Germline CDR1 and CDR2: SGHRS and YFSETQ. CDR3 length: 16 residues. This chain's CDR3 is CASSLGRGAFGNTIYF.

The chain combines TRBV6-5 with TRBJ2-3; TCRdb's assignment of TRBD1 cannot be checked, as there is no DNA. The germline V gene has CDR1 MNHEY and CDR2 SVGAGI. The CDR3 extends over 15 amino acids. CDR3: CASRAGIGVGDTQYF.

The rearrangement links TRBV4-1 to TRBJ1-2. CDR3 length equals 13 residues. Germline CDR1 is MGHRA and CDR2 is YSYEKL. The CDR3: CASSQVRGFGYTF.

The chain joins TRBV29-1 to TRBJ2-5. There are 12 residues in the CDR3. Germline-derived CDR1 and CDR2 are SQVTM and ANQGSEA. The CDR3: CSVVAQIETQYF. Using reference TRBV29-1 and TRBJ2-5 for the parts outside the CDR3, the full variable domain is SAVISQKPSRDICQRGTSLTIQCQVDSQVTMMFWYRQQPGQSLTLIATANQGSEATYESGFVIDKFPISRPNLTFSTLTVSNMSPEDSSIYLCSVVAQIETQYFGPGTRLLVL.

The chain employs TRBV3-1 and TRBJ1-1; TCRdb lists TRBD1, though no DNA is available to test this call. Germline CDR1 is LGHDT and CDR2 is YNNKEL (reference sequence). The CDR3 has 13 residues. The CDR3 loop reads CASSQDRAGDAFF.

The V and J genes are TRBV15 and TRBJ1-4; TCRdb's D gene call, TRBD1, goes unchecked for lack of DNA. Germline V gene sequence: CDR1 LNHNV, CDR2 YYDKDF (reference sequence). This CDR3 region has 12 residues. The CDR3 sequence: CATTRPNEKLFF.

This chain connects TRBV5-4 to TRBJ2-2; TCRdb selects TRBD2, and the lack of DNA leaves this call unchecked. Germline values: CDR1 SGHNT, CDR2 YYREEE (reference sequence). The CDR3 loop spans 16 amino acids. CDR3 sequence reads: CASSDGPPDYTGELFF.

V and J are TRBV5-1 and TRBJ2-2; TCRdb selects TRBD2, and the lack of DNA leaves this call unchecked. Germline CDR1 reads SGHRS; CDR2 reads YFSETQ. The CDR3 loop spans 17 amino acids. CDR3 loop: CASSLGLAGGPTGELFF.

The chain is built from TRBV25-1 and TRBJ2-3; TCRdb's D gene call, TRBD1, goes unchecked for lack of DNA. CDR1 is MGHDK, CDR2 SYGVNS, per germline. The CDR3 totals 16 residues. CDR3 amino acids: CASSEPSAPSTDTQYF.

This rearrangement joins TRBV15 to TRBJ2-2; absent DNA, TCRdb's TRBD1 call cannot be checked. CDR1 and CDR2 from the germline V gene are LNHNV and YYDKDF (reference sequence). This CDR3 contains 14 residues. This chain's CDR3 is CAVAGQGDTGELFF.

The chain employs TRBV29-1 and TRBJ1-3. The germline gives CDR1 SQVTM, CDR2 ANQGSEA. This CDR3 has 12 amino acids. The CDR3 sequence is CSVLPHGNTIYF.

The chain employs TRBV4-1 and TRBJ1-6; there is no DNA to check the TCRdb D call of TRBD1. The CDR3 is made up of 14 amino acids. Germline loops: CDR1 MGHRA, CDR2 YSYEKL. The CDR3 loop reads CASGDRKNNSPLHF.

The V and J genes are TRBV18 and TRBJ2-1. The CDR3 loop spans 12 amino acids. Germline assignment: CDR1 KGHSH and CDR2 LQKENI. This CDR3 reads CASSPRLGEQFF. Full variable domain (outside the CDR3, taken from reference TRBV18 and TRBJ2-1): NAGVMQNPRHLVRRRGQEARLRCSPMKGHSHVYWYRQLPEEGLKFMVYLQKENIIDESGMPKERFSAEFPKEGPSILRIQQVVRGDSAAYFCASSPRLGEQFFGPGTRLTVL.

The J gene is TRBJ2-1, the V gene TRBV5-5; TCRdb returns TRBD1, unconfirmable since there is no DNA. The CDR3 totals 13 residues. CDR1 is SGHKS, CDR2 YYEKEE, per germline (reference sequence). The CDR3 is CASSFWGANEQFF.